This TCR beta chain was found in a study of blood T cell repertoires in COVID-19. On the study more broadly: The study drew acute and convalescent COVID-19 samples from the United States, Italy and Spain. PBMCs, B-cell-depleted T cells, or T cells were the source of the cDNA or gDNA that made up the material.

The cohort comprised adults aged roughly 18 to 90 years residing in about 25 US areas. V was trimmed by 4 bases and J by 4 bases, leaving 8 bases between them. This CDR3 has 12 residues. The germline V gene encodes CDR1 SNHLY and CDR2 FYNNEI. This clone has only a few counts. Authors' processing steps: Counts of nucleated cells, estimated from reference gene primer amplification, were obtained. This table comes from immunoSEQ multiplex PCR, and its TCRdb copy is limited to in-frame clones, with some not included. V and J calls and clone size follow that table, whereas D and trimming were derived from the DNA. The sample consists of 110,000 to 150,000 clones, roughly 83% of them appearing once.

This sequence originates from a man aged 45-60 years who had recovered from COVID-19. Sequences were obtained from PBMCs or T cells enriched from blood (not recorded which). The chain couples TRBV2 to TRBJ2-7; TRBD1 might be the D (5 bases). CDR3 loop: CASSVTAYEQYF. The CDR3 DNA reads as TGTGCCAGCAGTGTGACAGCTTACGAGCAGTACTTC.